This T cell receptor (beta chain) comes out of a study of blood T cell repertoires in COVID-19. Study-level background: COVID-19 samples collected from the United States, Italy and Spain covered acute and convalescent phases.

The V gene's germline CDR1 is MGHRA and CDR2 YSYEKL. The CDR3 is 19 amino acids. Unmatched junction bases numbered 17, after V lost 4 bases and J lost 2 bases. Clones were sequenced by immunoSEQ multiplex PCR, and TCRdb holds only the in-frame ones, with some missing. Among about 140,000 clones listed, around four fifths were seen once. The sequenced sample was peripheral blood. The sequence came from a woman at least 80 years old with acute or convalescent COVID-19. V is TRBV4-1 and J is TRBJ1-5; TRBD1 agrees at 7 bases. In DNA form, the CDR3 reads TGCGCCAGCAGCCGAGAAAAAGGCCCTGACAGGGTAGGCAATCAGCCCCAGCATTTT. Its translation is CASSREKGPDRVGNQPQHF.